The rows below give T cell receptor beta chains drawn from one sample of a study of blood T cell repertoires in COVID-19. Libraries were prepared by immunoSEQ multiplex PCR; TCRdb keeps only in-frame clonotypes and omits some of them. The sample contains over 70,000 clones, 83% of which appear only once. The sequencing sample was made of peripheral blood. The receptors originated from a man under 40 with COVID-19, enrolled during active disease. Each CDR3 is given with its conserved first and last residue. The D gene is left open where the match is weak. Only part of the rows carry a size: once, few, many, or a class if the clone is expanded.

CDR3: CASSLGGSATSYNEQFF; DNA: TGTGCCAGCAGCTTAGGCGGGAGCGCTACCTCCTACAATGAGCAGTTCTTC; J: TRBJ2-1; D: TRBD2; V: TRBV7-9; size: few
CDR3: CASSSPGGTETQYF; DNA: TGTGCCAGCAGTTCCCCGGGGGGGACGGAGACCCAGTACTTC; J: TRBJ2-5; D: TRBD2; V: TRBV6-2/TRBV6-3; size: -
CDR3: CASLAGAYNEQFF; DNA: TGTGCCAGCCTAGCGGGAGCCTACAATGAGCAGTTCTTC; J: TRBJ2-1; D: TRBD2; V: TRBV7-9; size: once
CDR3: CASRIQAAGGYEQYF; DNA: TGTGCCAGCAGAATACAGGCAGCGGGAGGGTACGAGCAGTACTTC; J: TRBJ2-7; D: TRBD2; V: TRBV25-1; size: -
CDR3: CASSQAGLAGGPSGELFF; DNA: TGCGCCAGCAGCCAAGCTGGACTAGCGGGAGGGCCGTCCGGGGAGCTGTTTTTT; J: TRBJ2-2; D: TRBD2; V: TRBV4-3; size: -
CDR3: CASSLRGVKEAFF; DNA: TGTGCCAGCAGCTTACGGGGGGTGAAGGAAGCTTTCTTT; J: TRBJ1-1; D: -; V: TRBV7-8; size: once
CDR3: CASSARTGVGTEAFF; DNA: TGTGCCAGCAGCGCCCGGACAGGGGTGGGCACTGAAGCTTTCTTT; J: TRBJ1-1; D: TRBD1; V: TRBV3-1/TRBV3-2; size: -
CDR3: CSGVRLGSTDTQYF; DNA: TGCAGCGGGGTTAGACTAGGTAGCACAGATACGCAGTATTTT; J: TRBJ2-3; D: -; V: TRBV29-1; size: -
CDR3: CASSEVQQGPVNGQFF; DNA: TGTGCCAGCAGCGAAGTTCAACAGGGGCCGGTAAACGGGCAGTTCTTC; J: TRBJ2-1; D: TRBD1; V: TRBV4-2; size: -
CDR3: CASSFEGSSTDTQYF; DNA: TGTGCCAGCAGCTTCGAGGGAAGTTCCACAGATACGCAGTATTTT; J: TRBJ2-3; D: -; V: TRBV11-1; size: -
CDR3: CSAPENYGYTF; DNA: TGCAGTGCCCCCGAGAACTATGGCTACACCTTC; J: TRBJ1-2; D: -; V: TRBV20-1; size: few
CDR3: CASSSGRYNEQFF; DNA: TGTGCCAGCAGTTCGGGAAGATACAATGAGCAGTTCTTC; J: TRBJ2-1; D: -; V: TRBV27; size: -
CDR3: CASSRTSGSDEQFF; DNA: TGTGCCAGCAGTAGGACTAGCGGGAGTGATGAGCAGTTCTTC; J: TRBJ2-1; D: TRBD2; V: TRBV7-2; size: -
CDR3: CAWSWSADNEQFF; DNA: TGTGCCTGGAGTTGGAGCGCCGACAATGAGCAGTTCTTC; J: TRBJ2-1; D: -; V: TRBV30; size: -
CDR3: CASSSKQGTYEQYF; DNA: TGTGCCAGCAGTTCCAAACAGGGAACCTACGAGCAGTACTTC; J: TRBJ2-7; D: -; V: TRBV28; size: -
CDR3: CASSPDRGTEAFF; DNA: TGTGCCAGCTCACCCGACAGGGGAACTGAAGCTTTCTTT; J: TRBJ1-1; D: TRBD1; V: TRBV18; size: -
CDR3: CASTDRANTGELFF; DNA: TGTGCCAGTACAGACAGGGCGAACACCGGGGAGCTGTTTTTT; J: TRBJ2-2; D: TRBD1; V: TRBV19; size: -
CDR3: CASSRNLAGSRQETQYF; DNA: TGTGCCAGCAGCAGAAATCTAGCGGGTAGCCGCCAAGAGACCCAGTACTTC; J: TRBJ2-5; D: TRBD2; V: TRBV4-2; size: -
CDR3: CASSSGTQGTGELFF; DNA: TGTGCCAGCAGCAGCGGGACCCAGGGTACCGGGGAGCTGTTTTTT; J: TRBJ2-2; D: TRBD2; V: TRBV7-6; size: -
CDR3: CAISESDRLTEAFF; DNA: TGTGCCATCAGTGAGTCGGACAGGTTAACTGAAGCTTTCTTT; J: TRBJ1-1; D: TRBD1; V: TRBV10-3; size: -
CDR3: CASSLLSGSNTGELFF; DNA: TGCGCCAGCAGCCTTCTTAGCGGATCGAACACCGGGGAGCTGTTTTTT; J: TRBJ2-2; D: -; V: TRBV4-1; size: -
CDR3: CASSYPESSGEQFF; DNA: TGTGCCAGCAGTTACCCAGAAAGTTCCGGGGAGCAGTTCTTC; J: TRBJ2-1; D: -; V: TRBV6-6; size: -
CDR3: CASWTSGSPYNEQFF; DNA: TGTGCCAGTTGGACTAGCGGGAGTCCCTACAATGAGCAGTTCTTC; J: TRBJ2-1; D: TRBD2; V: TRBV19; size: once
CDR3: CASSEGTSGGGETQYF; DNA: TGTGCCAGCAGCGAGGGGACTAGCGGCGGGGGGGAGACCCAGTACTTC; J: TRBJ2-5; D: TRBD2; V: TRBV5-4; size: -
CDR3: CASSQGPGLAGSSETQYF; DNA: TGCGCCAGCAGCCAAGGCCCGGGACTAGCGGGGAGTAGCGAGACCCAGTACTTC; J: TRBJ2-5; D: TRBD2; V: TRBV4-1; size: -
CDR3: CASRLEGRVTEAFF; DNA: TGTGCCAGCAGGCTGGAGGGCAGGGTAACTGAAGCTTTCTTT; J: TRBJ1-1; D: -; V: TRBV28; size: -
CDR3: CASSPGTGTYGYTF; DNA: TGCGCCAGCAGCCCCGGGACAGGGACCTATGGCTACACCTTC; J: TRBJ1-2; D: TRBD1; V: TRBV23-1; size: -
CDR3: CASSTSLAGVTGELFF; DNA: TGCGCCAGCAGCACCTCACTAGCGGGAGTCACCGGGGAGCTGTTTTTT; J: TRBJ2-2; D: TRBD2; V: TRBV4-3; size: -
CDR3: CASSPGARTGRSGYTF; DNA: TGTGCCAGCAGCCCGGGGGCGAGGACAGGGCGTAGTGGCTACACCTTC; J: TRBJ1-2; D: TRBD1; V: TRBV5-5; size: -
CDR3: CASSLYGGTNYEQYF; DNA: TGTGCCAGCAGTTTATACGGGGGAACGAACTACGAGCAGTACTTC; J: TRBJ2-7; D: -; V: TRBV28; size: -
CDR3: CASSLTGEVYGYTF; DNA: TGTGCCAGCAGCCTCACAGGGGAGGTTTATGGCTACACCTTC; J: TRBJ1-2; D: TRBD1; V: TRBV27; size: -
CDR3: CASSQASGRTANEQFF; DNA: TGCGCCAGCAGCCAGGCTAGCGGGAGAACCGCCAATGAGCAGTTCTTC; J: TRBJ2-1; D: TRBD2; V: TRBV4-1; size: few
CDR3: CATSPGPKGLEETQYF; DNA: TGTGCCACCAGCCCCGGGCCCAAGGGGTTAGAAGAGACCCAGTACTTC; J: TRBJ2-5; D: -; V: TRBV24-1; size: few
CDR3: CASSPAVSTDTQYF; DNA: TGTGCCAGCTCACCAGCGGTTAGCACAGATACGCAGTATTTT; J: TRBJ2-3; D: -; V: TRBV18; size: -
CDR3: CASSQDMGSSNQPQHF; DNA: TGCGCCAGCAGCCAAGATATGGGGAGCAGCAATCAGCCCCAGCATTTT; J: TRBJ1-5; D: -; V: TRBV4-3; size: -
CDR3: CASSAGHNSGANVLTF; DNA: TGTGCCAGCAGCGCGGGACACAACTCTGGGGCCAACGTCCTGACTTTC; J: TRBJ2-6; D: -; V: TRBV9; size: once
CDR3: CASSPAGSGIYGYTF; DNA: TGTGCCAGCAGCCCGGCCGGGAGCGGGATCTATGGCTACACCTTC; J: TRBJ1-2; D: -; V: TRBV7-2; size: once
CDR3: CASSPGHINYGYTF; DNA: TGTGCCAGCAGTCCAGGACACATCAACTATGGCTACACCTTC; J: TRBJ1-2; D: -; V: TRBV5-6; size: once
CDR3: CASSSPGDTEAFF; DNA: TGTGCCAGCTCATCCCCAGGGGACACTGAAGCTTTCTTT; J: TRBJ1-1; D: -; V: TRBV18; size: once
CDR3: CATSDGDRVGYTF; DNA: TGTGCCACCAGTGACGGCGACAGGGTAGGCTACACCTTC; J: TRBJ1-2; D: TRBD1; V: TRBV24-1; size: once
CDR3: CASSLSGRGAPPAFF; DNA: TGTGCCAGCAGTTTATCGGGGAGGGGCGCCCCGCCAGCTTTCTTT; J: TRBJ1-1; D: -; V: TRBV27; size: -
CDR3: CASSQATRGSEQYF; DNA: TGTGCCAGCAGCCAAGCAACCCGGGGAAGCGAGCAGTACTTC; J: TRBJ2-7; D: -; V: TRBV3-1/TRBV3-2; size: -
CDR3: CASGLGGTYEQYF; DNA: TGTGCCAGCGGGCTGGGGGGAACCTACGAGCAGTACTTC; J: TRBJ2-7; D: -; V: TRBV27; size: -
CDR3: CASSSGEGRSTEAFF; DNA: TGTGCCAGCAGCTCGGGGGAGGGGAGGTCCACTGAAGCTTTCTTT; J: TRBJ1-1; D: -; V: TRBV5-4; size: -
CDR3: CASRRTGPYEQYF; DNA: TGTGCCAGTAGGAGGACAGGCCCTTACGAGCAGTACTTC; J: TRBJ2-7; D: TRBD1; V: TRBV19; size: once
CDR3: CASSPWEGGYEQYF; DNA: TGTGCCAGCTCACCATGGGAGGGGGGATACGAGCAGTACTTC; J: TRBJ2-7; D: -; V: TRBV18; size: -
CDR3: CATKERESSYEQYF; DNA: TGTGCCACCAAGGAGCGGGAGAGCTCCTACGAGCAGTACTTC; J: TRBJ2-7; D: TRBD2; V: TRBV24-1; size: -
CDR3: CASSVELAGGVDTQYF; DNA: TGTGCCAGCAGCGTAGAACTAGCGGGAGGGGTAGATACGCAGTATTTT; J: TRBJ2-3; D: TRBD2; V: TRBV9; size: -
CDR3: CASRSSYEQYF; DNA: TGTGCCAGCCGGAGCTCCTACGAGCAGTACTTC; J: TRBJ2-7; D: -; V: TRBV6-5; size: -
CDR3: CASSYPGTGNQPQHF; DNA: TGTGCCAGCAGTTACCCTGGGACAGGCAATCAGCCCCAGCATTTT; J: TRBJ1-5; D: TRBD1; V: TRBV6-6; size: -
CDR3: CASKVDRGPYEQYF; DNA: TGTGCCAGTAAAGTCGACAGGGGGCCCTACGAGCAGTACTTC; J: TRBJ2-7; D: TRBD1; V: TRBV19; size: -
CDR3: CASSLGGGAGNQPQHF; DNA: TGCGCCAGCAGCTTGGGCGGGGGGGCGGGCAATCAGCCCCAGCATTTT; J: TRBJ1-5; D: -; V: TRBV5-1; size: -
CDR3: CASRGTVNTGELFF; DNA: TGTGCCAGCAGAGGGACAGTGAACACCGGGGAGCTGTTTTTT; J: TRBJ2-2; D: TRBD1; V: TRBV6-5; size: -
CDR3: CASSLAGLAGAYEQYF; DNA: TGTGCCAGCAGCTTAGCGGGGCTAGCGGGAGCCTACGAGCAGTACTTC; J: TRBJ2-7; D: TRBD2; V: TRBV7-9; size: -
CDR3: CASSPEASTGERFF; DNA: TGTGCCAGCAGTCCTGAAGCTTCCACAGGGGAACGGTTCTTC; J: TRBJ2-1; D: TRBD1; V: TRBV7-2; size: -
CDR3: CASSLSREEQFF; DNA: TGTGCCAGCAGCTTGAGCAGGGAAGAGCAGTTCTTC; J: TRBJ2-1; D: -; V: TRBV11-2; size: -
CDR3: CATALYNEQFF; DNA: TGTGCCACCGCACTATACAATGAGCAGTTCTTC; J: TRBJ2-1; D: -; V: TRBV15; size: -
CDR3: CASSQIGRFQGAGANVLTF; DNA: TGTGCCAGCAGCCAAATAGGGAGATTTCAGGGGGCCGGGGCCAACGTCCTGACTTTC; J: TRBJ2-6; D: TRBD1; V: TRBV14; size: -